One sample yielded the 7 T cell receptor beta chains listed below, sequenced in a study of blood T cell repertoires in COVID-19. Measured with immunoSEQ multiplex PCR; TCRdb has only the in-frame clones, and not every one. The profile covers some 100,000 clones, with roughly 85% appearing a single time and about 1.7% taken by the ten largest. The material sequenced was peripheral blood. The source is a woman in her 70s with active or convalescent COVID-19.

The chain joins TRBV10-3 to TRBJ2-1; TRBD2 matches at 9 bases. This CDR3 has 15 amino acids. Germline assignment: CDR1 ENHRY and CDR2 SYGVKD. Trimming removed 8 bases from V and 6 bases from J; junction bases left unmatched: 11. The CDR3 bases are TGTGCCATCCGCGGGGGGGGGACTGTTGGCAATGAGCAGTTCTTC. This sequence encodes CAIRGGGTVGNEQFF.

V is TRBV30 and J is TRBJ2-1; 7 bases line up with TRBD2. The CDR3 is 13 residues long. Germline V gene sequence: CDR1 GTSNPN, CDR2 SVGIG (reference sequence). The trim removed 2 bases at V and 10 bases at J, leaving 8 bases unmatched. CDR3 DNA: TGTGCCTGGAGTATTGCGAGCGGGGTGGAGCAGTTCTTC. Protein: CAWSIASGVEQFF.

The rearrangement joins TRBV4-1 to TRBJ1-5; 9 positions match TRBD1. CDR3 length: 15 amino acids. V shed 3 bases, J shed 4 bases, and the junction held 4 bases outside the gene matches. Per the germline V gene, CDR1 is MGHRA and CDR2 is YSYEKL. As DNA, the CDR3 is TGCGCCAGCAGCCATCTTGGGACAGGGAATCAGCCCCAGCATTTT. Its protein product is CASSHLGTGNQPQHF.

This chain uses TRBV5-8 with TRBJ2-5; 7 bases align to TRBD2. Germline V lookup: CDR1 SGHTS, CDR2 YDEGEE. The CDR3 spans 13 residues. With 1 base clipped from V and 5 bases from J, the junction kept 2 bases outside the gene matches. The CDR3 DNA sequence: TGTGCCAGCAGCTTGCAGGGAGGGGAGACCCAGTACTTC. Translated, it gives CASSLQGGETQYF.

J is TRBJ2-3 and V is TRBV18; weak D call: TRBD2 (7 bases). The CDR3 length is 16 residues. Germline V gene data show CDR1 as KGHSH and CDR2 as LQKENI. The ends were cut back, 2 bases at V and 1 base at J, with 13 bases in the middle. The CDR3 sequence: CASSPSGGAGTDTQYF. In DNA form, the CDR3 reads TGTGCCAGCTCACCATCGGGGGGCGCGGGCACAGATACGCAGTATTTT. Filled out from reference TRBV18 and TRBJ2-3, the complete variable domain reads NAGVMQNPRHLVRRRGQEARLRCSPMKGHSHVYWYRQLPEEGLKFMVYLQKENIIDESGMPKERFSAEFPKEGPSILRIQQVVRGDSAAYFCASSPSGGAGTDTQYFGPGTRLTVL.

This sequence joins TRBV5-1 and TRBJ2-3, with a weak D call TRBD1 (5 bases). Trimming pared 4 bases from V and 5 bases from J, leaving 14 bases between. Germline assignment: CDR1 SGHRS and CDR2 YFSETQ. The CDR3 spans 14 residues. The CDR3 is CASSEIPQGDTQYF. The CDR3, as DNA: TGCGCCAGCAGCGAAATCCCTCAGGGAGATACGCAGTATTTT.

This chain uses TRBV7-9 with TRBJ1-5, with D unclear. The CDR3 loop spans 16 amino acids. Germline values: CDR1 SEHNR, CDR2 FQNEAQ (reference sequence). Trimming shortened V by 5 bases and J by 2 bases, and 16 bases separated the two germline ends. This chain's CDR3 is CASSHTGGLGNQPQHF. The CDR3 bases are TGTGCCAGCAGCCATACCGGAGGTTTGGGCAATCAGCCCCAGCATTTT.